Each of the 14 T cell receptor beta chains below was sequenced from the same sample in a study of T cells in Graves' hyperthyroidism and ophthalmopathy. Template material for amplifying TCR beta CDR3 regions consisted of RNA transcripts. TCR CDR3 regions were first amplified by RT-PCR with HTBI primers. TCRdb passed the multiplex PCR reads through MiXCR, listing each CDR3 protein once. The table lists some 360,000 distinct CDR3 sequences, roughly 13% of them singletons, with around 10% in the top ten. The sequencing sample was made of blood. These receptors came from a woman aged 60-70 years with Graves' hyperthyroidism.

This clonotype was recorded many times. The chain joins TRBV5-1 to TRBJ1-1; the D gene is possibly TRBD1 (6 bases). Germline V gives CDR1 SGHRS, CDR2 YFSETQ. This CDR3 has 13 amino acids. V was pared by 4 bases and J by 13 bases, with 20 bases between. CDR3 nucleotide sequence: TGCGCCAGCAGCCCGGGGACCACAGGGCTAGATTTCTTT. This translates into CASSPGTTGLDFF. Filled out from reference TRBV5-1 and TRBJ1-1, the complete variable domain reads KAGVTQTPRYLIKTRGQQVTLSCSPISGHRSVSWYQQTPGQGLQFLFEYFSETQRNKGNFPGRFSGRQFSNSRSEMNVSTLELGDSALYLCASSPGTTGLDFFGQGTRLTVV.

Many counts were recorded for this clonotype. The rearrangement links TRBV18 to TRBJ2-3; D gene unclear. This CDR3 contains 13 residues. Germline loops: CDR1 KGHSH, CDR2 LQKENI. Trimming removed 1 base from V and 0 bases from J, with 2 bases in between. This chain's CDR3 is CASSPQSTDTQYF. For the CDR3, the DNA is TGTGCCAGCTCACCACAGAGCACAGATACGCAGTATTTT.

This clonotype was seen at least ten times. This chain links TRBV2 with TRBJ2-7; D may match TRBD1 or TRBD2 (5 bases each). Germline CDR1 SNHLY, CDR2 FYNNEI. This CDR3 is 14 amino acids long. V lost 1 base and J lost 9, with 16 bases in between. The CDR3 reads CASSEGGRGVRQYF. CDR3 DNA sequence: TGTGCCAGCAGTGAAGGGGGTCGAGGGGTACGGCAGTACTTC. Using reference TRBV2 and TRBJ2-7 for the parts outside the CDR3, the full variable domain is EPEVTQTPSHQVTQMGQEVILRCVPISNHLYFYWYRQILGQKVEFLVSFYNNEISEKSEIFDDQFSVERPDGSNFTLKIRSTKLEDSAMYFCASSEGGRGVRQYFGPGTRLTVT.

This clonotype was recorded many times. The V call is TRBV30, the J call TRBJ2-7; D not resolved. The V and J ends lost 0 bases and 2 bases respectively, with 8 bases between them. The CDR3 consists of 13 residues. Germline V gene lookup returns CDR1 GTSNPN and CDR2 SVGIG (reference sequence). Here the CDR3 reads CAWSVTAAYEQYF. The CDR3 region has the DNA TGTGCCTGGAGTGTTACGGCCGCCTACGAGCAGTACTTC.

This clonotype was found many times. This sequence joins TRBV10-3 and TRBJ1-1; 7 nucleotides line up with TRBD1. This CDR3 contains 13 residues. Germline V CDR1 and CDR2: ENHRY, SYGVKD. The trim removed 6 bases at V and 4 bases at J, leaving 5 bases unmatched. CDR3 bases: TGTGCCATCAGCGACAGGGCGGGCACTGAAGCTTTCTTT. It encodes CAISDRAGTEAFF.

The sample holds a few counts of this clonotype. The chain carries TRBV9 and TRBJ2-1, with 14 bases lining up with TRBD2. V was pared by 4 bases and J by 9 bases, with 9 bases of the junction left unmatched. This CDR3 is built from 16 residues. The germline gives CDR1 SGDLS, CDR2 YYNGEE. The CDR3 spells CASSPSTSGRAGEQFF. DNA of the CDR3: TGTGCCAGCAGCCCATCGACTAGCGGGAGGGCCGGTGAGCAGTTCTTC. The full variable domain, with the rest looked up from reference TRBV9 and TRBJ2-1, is DSGVTQTPKHLITATGQRVTLRCSPRSGDLSVYWYQQSLDQGLQFLIQYYNGEERAKGNILERFSAQQFPDLHSELNLSSLELGDSALYFCASSPSTSGRAGEQFFGPGTRLTVL.

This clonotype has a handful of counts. The CDR3 reads CASSPVLAGADTQYF. The CDR3 nucleotides read TGTGCCAGCAGCCCCGTACTAGCGGGAGCAGATACGCAGTATTTT. The J gene is TRBJ2-3, the V gene TRBV12-3 or TRBV12-4; 11 bases are shared with TRBD2. V gave up 6 bases and J gave up 4 bases; unmatched junction bases: 6. This CDR3 has 15 amino acids.

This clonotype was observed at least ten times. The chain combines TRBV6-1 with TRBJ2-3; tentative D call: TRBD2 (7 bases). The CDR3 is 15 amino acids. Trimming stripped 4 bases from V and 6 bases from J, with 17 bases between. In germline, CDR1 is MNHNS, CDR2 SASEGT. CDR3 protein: CASSVGRGAADTQYF. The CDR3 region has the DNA TGTGCCAGCAGTGTAGGCCGGGGGGCCGCCGATACGCAGTATTTT.

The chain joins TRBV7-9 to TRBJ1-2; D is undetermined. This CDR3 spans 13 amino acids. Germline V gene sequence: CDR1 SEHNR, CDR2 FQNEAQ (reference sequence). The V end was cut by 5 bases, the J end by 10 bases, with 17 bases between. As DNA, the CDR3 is TGTGCCAGCAGCCACGATGACTCTCATCACTACACCTTC. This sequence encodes CASSHDDSHHYTF.

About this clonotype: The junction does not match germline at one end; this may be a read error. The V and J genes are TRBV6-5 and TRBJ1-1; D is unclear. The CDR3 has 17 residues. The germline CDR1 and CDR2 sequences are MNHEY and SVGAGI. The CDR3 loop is CASSYVSTWRKSTEAFF. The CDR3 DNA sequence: TGTGCTAGCAGTTACGTTTCGACATGGCGCAAGAGCACTGAAGCTTTCTTT.

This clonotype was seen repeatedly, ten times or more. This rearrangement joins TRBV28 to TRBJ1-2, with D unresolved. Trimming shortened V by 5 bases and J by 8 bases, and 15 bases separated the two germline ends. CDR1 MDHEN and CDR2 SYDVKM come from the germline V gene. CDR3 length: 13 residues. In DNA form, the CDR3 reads TGTGCCAGCAGTCGGCCGGAGCGGAGGGGCTACACCTTC. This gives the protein CASSRPERRGYTF.

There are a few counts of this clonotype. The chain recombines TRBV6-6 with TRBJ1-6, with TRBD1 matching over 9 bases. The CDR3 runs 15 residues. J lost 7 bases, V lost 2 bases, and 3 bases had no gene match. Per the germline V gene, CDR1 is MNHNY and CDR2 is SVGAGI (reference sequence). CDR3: CASSYAGTGNSPLHF. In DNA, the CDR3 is TGTGCCAGCAGTTACGCCGGGACAGGGAATTCACCCCTCCACTTT.

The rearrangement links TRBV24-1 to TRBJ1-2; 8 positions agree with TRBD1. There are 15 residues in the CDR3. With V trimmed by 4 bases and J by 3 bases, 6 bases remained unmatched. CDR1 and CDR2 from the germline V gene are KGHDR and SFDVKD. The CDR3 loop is CATSEGTGEDYGYTF. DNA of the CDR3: TGTGCCACCAGTGAGGGGACAGGAGAAGACTATGGCTACACCTTC.

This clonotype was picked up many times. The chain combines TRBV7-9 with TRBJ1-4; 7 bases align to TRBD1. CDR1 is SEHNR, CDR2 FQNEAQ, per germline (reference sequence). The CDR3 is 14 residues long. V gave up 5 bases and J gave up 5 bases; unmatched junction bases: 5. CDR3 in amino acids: CASSPGTANEKLFF. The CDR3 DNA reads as TGTGCCAGCAGCCCAGGGACAGCCAATGAAAAACTGTTTTTT.